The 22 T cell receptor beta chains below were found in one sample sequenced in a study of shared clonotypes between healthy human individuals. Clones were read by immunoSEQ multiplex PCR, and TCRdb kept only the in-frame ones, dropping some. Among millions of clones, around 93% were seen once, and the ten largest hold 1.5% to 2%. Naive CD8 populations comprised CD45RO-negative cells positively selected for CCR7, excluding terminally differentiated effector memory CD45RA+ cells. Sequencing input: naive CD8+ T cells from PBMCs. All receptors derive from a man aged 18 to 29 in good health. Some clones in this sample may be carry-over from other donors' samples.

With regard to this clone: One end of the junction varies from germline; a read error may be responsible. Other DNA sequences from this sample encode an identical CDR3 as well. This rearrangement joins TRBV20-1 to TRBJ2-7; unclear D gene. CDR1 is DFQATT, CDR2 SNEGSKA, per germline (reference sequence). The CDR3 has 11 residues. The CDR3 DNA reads TGCAGTGCTCGAGAAGTCTACGAGCAGTACTTC. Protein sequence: CSAREVYEQYF.

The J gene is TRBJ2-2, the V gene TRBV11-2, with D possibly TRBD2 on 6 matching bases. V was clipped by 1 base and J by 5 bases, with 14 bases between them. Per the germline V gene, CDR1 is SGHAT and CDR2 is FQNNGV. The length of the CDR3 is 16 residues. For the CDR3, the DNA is TGTGCCAGCAGCTTAGCCCCGGGAGTTAATACCGGGGAGCTGTTTTTT. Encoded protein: CASSLAPGVNTGELFF.

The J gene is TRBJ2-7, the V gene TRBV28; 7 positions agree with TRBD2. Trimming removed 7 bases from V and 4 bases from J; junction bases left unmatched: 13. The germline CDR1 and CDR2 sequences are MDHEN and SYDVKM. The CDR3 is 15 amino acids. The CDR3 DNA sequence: TGTGCCAGCACCCCAGTTTCGGGAGGCTCATACGAGCAGTACTTC. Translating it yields CASTPVSGGSYEQYF. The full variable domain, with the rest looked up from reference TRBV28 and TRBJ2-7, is DVKVTQSSRYLVKRTGEKVFLECVQDMDHENMFWYRQDPGLGLRLIYFSYDVKMKEKGDIPEGYSVSREKKERFSLILESASTNQTSMYLCASTPVSGGSYEQYFGPGTRLTVT.

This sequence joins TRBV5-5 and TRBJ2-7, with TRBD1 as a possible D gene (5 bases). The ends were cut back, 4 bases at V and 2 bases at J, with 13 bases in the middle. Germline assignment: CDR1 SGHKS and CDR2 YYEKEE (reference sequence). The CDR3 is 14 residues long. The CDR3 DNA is TGTGCCAGCAGCAGGGGTACTCGGACCTACGAGCAGTACTTC. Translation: CASSRGTRTYEQYF.

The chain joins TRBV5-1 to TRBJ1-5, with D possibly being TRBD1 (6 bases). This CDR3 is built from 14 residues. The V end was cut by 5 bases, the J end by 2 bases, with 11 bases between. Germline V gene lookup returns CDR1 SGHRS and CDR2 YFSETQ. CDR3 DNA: TGCGCCAGCAGTTATGAGGGGGGCAATCAGCCCCAGCATTTT. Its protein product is CASSYEGGNQPQHF. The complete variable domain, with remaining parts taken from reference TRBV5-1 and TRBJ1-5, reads KAGVTQTPRYLIKTRGQQVTLSCSPISGHRSVSWYQQTPGQGLQFLFEYFSETQRNKGNFPGRFSGRQFSNSRSEMNVSTLELGDSALYLCASSYEGGNQPQHFGDGTRLSIL.

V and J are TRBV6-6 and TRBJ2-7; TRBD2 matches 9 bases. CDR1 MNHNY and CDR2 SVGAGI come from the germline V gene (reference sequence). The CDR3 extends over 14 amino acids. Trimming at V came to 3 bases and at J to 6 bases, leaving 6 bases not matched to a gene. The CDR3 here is CASSYAGGGGEQYF. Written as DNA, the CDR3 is TGTGCCAGCAGTTATGCGGGGGGGGGCGGCGAGCAGTACTTC.

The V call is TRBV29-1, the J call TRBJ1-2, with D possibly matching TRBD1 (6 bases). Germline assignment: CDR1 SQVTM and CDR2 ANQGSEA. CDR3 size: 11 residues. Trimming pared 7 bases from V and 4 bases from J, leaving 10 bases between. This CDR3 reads CSARGGYGYTF. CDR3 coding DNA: TGCAGCGCCAGGGGAGGCTATGGCTACACCTTC.

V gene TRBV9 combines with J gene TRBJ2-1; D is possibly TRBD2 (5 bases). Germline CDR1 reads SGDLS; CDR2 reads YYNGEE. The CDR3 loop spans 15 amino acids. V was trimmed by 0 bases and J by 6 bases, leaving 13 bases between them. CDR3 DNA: TGTGCCAGCAGCGTAGAGGCTAGCCCTAGCAATGAGCAGTTCTTC. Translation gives CASSVEASPSNEQFF.

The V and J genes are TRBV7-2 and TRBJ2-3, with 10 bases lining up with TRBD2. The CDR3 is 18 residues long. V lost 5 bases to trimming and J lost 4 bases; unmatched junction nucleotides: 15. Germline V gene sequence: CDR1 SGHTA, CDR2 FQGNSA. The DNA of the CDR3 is TGTGCCAGCAGCCCTCGTGGAGCGGGAGGGCCGAGGGCAGATACGCAGTATTTT. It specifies CASSPRGAGGPRADTQYF.

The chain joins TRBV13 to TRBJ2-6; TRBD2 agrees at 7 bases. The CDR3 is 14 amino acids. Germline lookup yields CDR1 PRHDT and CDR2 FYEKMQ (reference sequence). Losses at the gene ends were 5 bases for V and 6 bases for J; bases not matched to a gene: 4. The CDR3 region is CASSGAGEANVLTF. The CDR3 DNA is TGTGCCAGCAGCGGGGCGGGGGAGGCCAACGTCCTGACTTTC.

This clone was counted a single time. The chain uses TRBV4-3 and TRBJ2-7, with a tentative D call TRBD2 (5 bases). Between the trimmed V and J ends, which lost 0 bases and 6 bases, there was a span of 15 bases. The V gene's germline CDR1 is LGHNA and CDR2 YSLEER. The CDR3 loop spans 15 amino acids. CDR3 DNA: TGCGCCAGCAGCCAAGATCGGAGGACCCACTCCGAGCAGTACTTC. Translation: CASSQDRRTHSEQYF.

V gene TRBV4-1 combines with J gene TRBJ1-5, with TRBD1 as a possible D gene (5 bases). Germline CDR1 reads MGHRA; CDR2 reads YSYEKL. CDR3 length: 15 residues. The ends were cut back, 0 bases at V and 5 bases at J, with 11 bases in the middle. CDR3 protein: CASSQEFREYQPQHF. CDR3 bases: TGCGCCAGCAGCCAAGAATTCAGGGAGTATCAGCCCCAGCATTTT.

The CDR3 nucleotides are TGTGCCAGCAGCCAACCCGGGACTAGCGGTCTCGAGCAGTACTTC. The encoded protein is CASSQPGTSGLEQYF. The genes are TRBV13 and TRBJ2-7; 11 positions agree with TRBD2. V lost 5 bases, J lost 6 bases, and 9 bases stayed unmatched. The CDR3 is made up of 15 amino acids. The germline V gene has CDR1 PRHDT and CDR2 FYEKMQ (reference sequence).

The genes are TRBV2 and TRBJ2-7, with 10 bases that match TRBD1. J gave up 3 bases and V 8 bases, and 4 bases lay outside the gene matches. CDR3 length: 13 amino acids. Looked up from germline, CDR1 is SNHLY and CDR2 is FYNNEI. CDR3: CASRDRGIYEQYF. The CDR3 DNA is TGTGCCAGCCGGGACAGGGGCATCTACGAGCAGTACTTC.

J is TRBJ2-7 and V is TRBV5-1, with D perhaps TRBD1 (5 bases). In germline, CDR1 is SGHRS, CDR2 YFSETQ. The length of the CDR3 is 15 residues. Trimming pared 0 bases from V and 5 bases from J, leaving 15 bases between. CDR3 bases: TGCGCCAGCAGCTTGGACTGGGGCTCCAGGAACGAGCAGTACTTC. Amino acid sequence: CASSLDWGSRNEQYF. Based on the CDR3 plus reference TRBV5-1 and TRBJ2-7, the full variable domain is KAGVTQTPRYLIKTRGQQVTLSCSPISGHRSVSWYQQTPGQGLQFLFEYFSETQRNKGNFPGRFSGRQFSNSRSEMNVSTLELGDSALYLCASSLDWGSRNEQYFGPGTRLTVT.

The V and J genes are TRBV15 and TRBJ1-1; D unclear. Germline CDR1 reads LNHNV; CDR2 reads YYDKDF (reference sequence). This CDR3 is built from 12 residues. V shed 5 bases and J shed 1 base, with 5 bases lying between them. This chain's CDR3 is CATSYTNTEAFF. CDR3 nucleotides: TGTGCCACCAGCTATACGAACACTGAAGCTTTCTTT.

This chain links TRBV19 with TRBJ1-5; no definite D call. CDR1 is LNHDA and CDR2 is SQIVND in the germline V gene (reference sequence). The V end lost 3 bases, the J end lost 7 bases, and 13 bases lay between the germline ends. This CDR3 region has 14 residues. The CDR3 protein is CASSMVGVGQPQHF. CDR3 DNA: TGTGCCAGTAGTATGGTCGGGGTAGGGCAGCCCCAGCATTTT.

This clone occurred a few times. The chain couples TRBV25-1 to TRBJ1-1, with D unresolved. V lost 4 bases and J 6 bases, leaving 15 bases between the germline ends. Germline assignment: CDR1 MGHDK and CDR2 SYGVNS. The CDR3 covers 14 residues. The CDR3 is CASSAIGHNAEAFF. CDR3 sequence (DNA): TGTGCCAGCAGTGCGATCGGGCATAACGCTGAAGCTTTCTTT.

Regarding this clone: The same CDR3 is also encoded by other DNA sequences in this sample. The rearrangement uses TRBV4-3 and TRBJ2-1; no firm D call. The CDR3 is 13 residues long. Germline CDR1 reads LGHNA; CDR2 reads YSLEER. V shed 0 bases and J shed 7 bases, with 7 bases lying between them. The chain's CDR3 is CASSQDIGNEQFF. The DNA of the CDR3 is TGCGCCAGCAGCCAAGATATCGGTAATGAGCAGTTCTTC.

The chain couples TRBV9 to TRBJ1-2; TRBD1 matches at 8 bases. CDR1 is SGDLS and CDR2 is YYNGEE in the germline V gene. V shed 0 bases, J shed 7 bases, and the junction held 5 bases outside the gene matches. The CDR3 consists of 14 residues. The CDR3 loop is CASSVAQGARGYTF. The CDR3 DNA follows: TGTGCCAGCAGCGTAGCTCAGGGGGCGCGTGGCTACACCTTC.

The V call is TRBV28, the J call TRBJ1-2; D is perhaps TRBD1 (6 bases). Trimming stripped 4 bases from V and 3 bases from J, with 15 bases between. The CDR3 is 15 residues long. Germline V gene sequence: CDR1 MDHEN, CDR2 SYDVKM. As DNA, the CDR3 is TGTGCCAGCAGTTCGATCCCACAGGGTCACTATGGCTACACCTTC. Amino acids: CASSSIPQGHYGYTF.

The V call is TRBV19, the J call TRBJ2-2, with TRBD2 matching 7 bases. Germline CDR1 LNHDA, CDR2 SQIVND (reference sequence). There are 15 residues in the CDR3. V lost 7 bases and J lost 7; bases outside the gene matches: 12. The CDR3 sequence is CASMVFAGDFGELFF. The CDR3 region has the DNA TGTGCCAGTATGGTTTTTGCGGGAGACTTCGGGGAGCTGTTTTTT. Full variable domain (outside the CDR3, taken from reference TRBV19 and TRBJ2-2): DGGITQSPKYLFRKEGQNVTLSCEQNLNHDAMYWYRQDPGQGLRLIYYSQIVNDFQKGDIAEGYSVSREKKESFPLTVTSAQKNPTAFYLCASMVFAGDFGELFFGEGSRLTVL.